These 4 T cell receptor beta chains were sequenced from one sample in a study of identical twins. TCRdb ran MiXCR on the 5' RACE reads and lists one entry per CDR3 protein. Found here are some 690,000 distinct CDR3 sequences, 21% of them singletons; the top ten hold 4.3%. These data were also filed under a second study, of T cells expressing NK-cell markers.

Sequencing used PBMCs. Receptor source: a woman between 18 and 29 years old in good health.

The V call is TRBV7-9, the J call TRBJ2-5; no reliable D call. The CDR3 sequence is 11 residues long. V lost 11 bases and J 2 bases, leaving 9 bases between the germline ends. The germline V gene encodes CDR1 SEHNR and CDR2 FQNEAQ (reference sequence). The CDR3 DNA reads as TGTGCCCAAGCTGGTCAAGAGACCCAGTACTTC. As protein: CAQAGQETQYF.

V and J are TRBV29-1 and TRBJ1-5; 8 nucleotides match TRBD1. The germline CDR1 and CDR2 sequences are SQVTM and ANQGSEA. With 4 bases clipped from V and 2 bases from J, the junction kept 4 bases outside the gene matches. The CDR3 runs to 14 residues. The CDR3 sequence: CSVGDRSGNQPQHF. The CDR3 DNA reads as TGCAGCGTTGGGGACAGGAGTGGCAATCAGCCCCAGCATTTT.

The chain is built from TRBV7-3 and TRBJ1-1; no clear D gene. The ends were cut back, 2 bases at V and 0 bases at J, with 10 bases in the middle. Germline values: CDR1 SGHTA, CDR2 FQGTGA. This CDR3 contains 15 residues. The CDR3 sequence: CASSLDARMNTEAFF. CDR3 bases: TGTGCCAGCAGCTTAGACGCCAGAATGAACACTGAAGCTTTCTTT.

The chain employs TRBV27 and TRBJ2-3; perhaps TRBD1 as D (5 bases). V shed 10 bases and J shed 0 bases, with 20 bases lying between them. Germline-derived CDR1 and CDR2 are MNHEY and SMNVEV (reference sequence). The CDR3 length is 16 residues. The CDR3 here is CATSRLGVVSTDTQYF. The CDR3 DNA reads as TGTGCCACCTCCCGGTTAGGGGTCGTTAGCACAGATACGCAGTATTTT.